This T cell receptor beta chain was captured in a study of blood T cells in healthy people across ages. Alongside a J-beta primer mix, a sample-barcoded 5' primer served in a second PCR lasting roughly 7 to 12 cycles. TCRdb reprocessed the 5' RACE reads with MiXCR, giving one entry per CDR3 protein. In the table there are over 700,000 distinct CDR3 sequences, 20% to 25% of which are singletons. Findings of the study overall: Across samples, TCR beta diversity tracked strongly with naive T cell percentage.

V was trimmed by 3 bases and J by 5 bases, leaving 11 bases between them. The CDR3 extends over 12 amino acids. The germline gives CDR1 SQVTM, CDR2 ANQGSEA. As to this clonotype: The antigen is unknown.

This same sample was also taken into another study, of T cells of mothers and their children.

The sequence was collected from a boy between 10 and 17 years old in good health. Sequencing input: blood. The rearrangement joins TRBV29-1 to TRBJ2-7, with D perhaps matching TRBD2 (6 bases). This chain's CDR3 is CSVEEGSDEQYF. CDR3 DNA: TGCAGCGTTGAGGAGGGTTCCGACGAGCAGTACTTC.